A selection of T cell receptor beta chains follows, all from one sample in a study of shared clonotypes between healthy human individuals. Sequencing used immunoSEQ multiplex PCR; TCRdb keeps in-frame clones, though not all of them. The sample has 2 million to 2.5 million clones; 90% to 97% are singletons. Sequenced sample: naive CD4+ T cells sorted from blood. The receptor set was obtained from a man between 18 and 35 years old in good health. CDR3s include the opening cysteine and the closing phenylalanine or tryptophan. A D gene is named only where the DNA matches it firmly. Where a row states a size, it is once, few, many or the class of an expanded clone; other rows omit it.

CDR3nt | CDR3aa | d_gene | abundance | j_gene | v_gene
TGTGCCTGGAGTGCCGGACCCAACTATGGCTACACCTTC | CAWSAGPNYGYTF | . | . | TRBJ1-2 | TRBV30
TGTGCCAGCAGCAAATGGGAAGAGACTACCTATTCCACAGATACGCAGTATTTT | CASSKWEETTYSTDTQYF | . | . | TRBJ2-3 | TRBV7-2
TGCGCCAGCAGCCTGCGGACAGGAGGGGCCAACGTCCTGACTTTC | CASSLRTGGANVLTF | TRBD1 | . | TRBJ2-6 | TRBV5-1
TGTGCCAGCAGCTTAGGCGGGTCCTTGGCGACCCAGTACTTC | CASSLGGSLATQYF | . | . | TRBJ2-5 | TRBV7-9
TGTGCCAGCAGTTACTTCCAAGGGGGACAAGAGACCCAGTACTTC | CASSYFQGGQETQYF | . | . | TRBJ2-5 | TRBV6-5
TGTGCCAGCAGCTGCCAAAGGGTCGAGTCCTACGAGCAGTACTTC | CASSCQRVESYEQYF | . | . | TRBJ2-7 | TRBV21-1
TGTGCCAGCAGCTTAGAGTCGGGGAGCTCCTACGAGCAGTACTTC | CASSLESGSSYEQYF | . | . | TRBJ2-7 | TRBV11-3
TGTGCCAGCAGTATAGCGGACTCCCAAGAGACCCAGTACTTC | CASSIADSQETQYF | . | . | TRBJ2-5 | TRBV9
TGTGCCAGCAGCTTATTGCTAGGACAAGAGACCCAGTACTTC | CASSLLLGQETQYF | . | . | TRBJ2-5 | TRBV7-6
TGTGCCAGCTCACCACCGGAAGTTGGGTACGAGCAGTACTTC | CASSPPEVGYEQYF | . | . | TRBJ2-7 | TRBV18
TGTGCCAGCTATGACGGGAGGACCACAGATACGCAGTATTTT | CASYDGRTTDTQYF | TRBD2 | once | TRBJ2-3 | TRBV5-4
TGTGCCAGCAGTGAAGGTCTAGCGGGAGCGGGTGAGCAGTTCTTC | CASSEGLAGAGEQFF | TRBD2 | . | TRBJ2-1 | TRBV2
TGCGCCAGCAGCCCCAACGGGGCCACCTACTATGGCTACACCTTC | CASSPNGATYYGYTF | . | . | TRBJ1-2 | TRBV4-3
TGTGCCAGCAGCCCGGGGGCAGCCTTCCCCTCTAACTATGGCTACACCTTC | CASSPGAAFPSNYGYTF | . | . | TRBJ1-2 | TRBV7-2
TGTGCCTGGGCTCAAGGGACTCGGATGGGGCAAGAGACCCAGTACTTC | CAWAQGTRMGQETQYF | . | . | TRBJ2-5 | TRBV30
TGTGCCAGCAGTGAAGACAGGTACTCCTACGAGCAGTACTTC | CASSEDRYSYEQYF | . | once | TRBJ2-7 | TRBV6-1
TGCGCCAGCAGCTTGATGGTAGCGGACTACAATGAGCAGTTCTTC | CASSLMVADYNEQFF | . | . | TRBJ2-1 | TRBV5-1
TGTGCCAGTTGGAACAGGGGGAGCAATCAGCCCCAGCATTTT | CASWNRGSNQPQHF | TRBD1 | . | TRBJ1-5 | TRBV19
TGTGCCAGTAGTATCGGAGGGACTGGCGAGCAGTACTTC | CASSIGGTGEQYF | . | . | TRBJ2-7 | TRBV19
TGTGCCAGCAGTACGGGGGCAACCACAGATACGCAGTATTTT | CASSTGATTDTQYF | . | once | TRBJ2-3 | TRBV6-4
TGTGCCAGCAGTGCCGCAGGGGCCCCGAACACCGGGGAGCTGTTTTTT | CASSAAGAPNTGELFF | . | . | TRBJ2-2 | TRBV25-1
TGCAGCGCCATACATGGGACTAGCGGGGGGACCGGGGAGCTGTTTTTT | CSAIHGTSGGTGELFF | TRBD2 | . | TRBJ2-2 | TRBV29-1
TGTGCCAGCAGCTCGTACAACAGGGGAGATAATGAAAAACTGTTTTTT | CASSSYNRGDNEKLFF | TRBD1 | . | TRBJ1-4 | TRBV5-5
TGTGCCAGCAGTACAGGGGAAGCGGGGGCCAACGTCCTGACTTTC | CASSTGEAGANVLTF | TRBD1 | . | TRBJ2-6 | TRBV6-5
TGTGCCAGCAGTCCCGTCGGGGACTTGGGGTATGGCTACACCTTC | CASSPVGDLGYGYTF | . | . | TRBJ1-2 | TRBV27
TGTGCCAGCAGCCCGGGACGTAGCACTGAAGCTTTCTTT | CASSPGRSTEAFF | . | . | TRBJ1-1 | TRBV7-6
TGTGCCAGCAGCTTAGGGCGGAACTACGAGCAGTACTTC | CASSLGRNYEQYF | . | . | TRBJ2-7 | TRBV11-2
TGCGCCAGCATCCGGACAGGGGACAATAATAGCAATCAGCCCCAGCATTTT | CASIRTGDNNSNQPQHF | TRBD1 | . | TRBJ1-5 | TRBV10-2
TGTGCCAGCAGCTTAGGATCAAGGGAAGAGCAGTACTTC | CASSLGSREEQYF | . | . | TRBJ2-7 | TRBV7-2
TGCGCCAGCAGCTTGGGCAGGCCAGGCAATCAGCCCCAGCATTTT | CASSLGRPGNQPQHF | . | . | TRBJ1-5 | TRBV5-1
TGTGCCAGCAGTTACCCTGATCAGCCCCAGCATTTT | CASSYPDQPQHF | . | few | TRBJ1-5 | TRBV6-6
TGTGCCAGCTCACAAACCACGAGGGACCGTTCAACTAATGAAAAACTGTTTTTT | CASSQTTRDRSTNEKLFF | . | . | TRBJ1-4 | TRBV18
TGTGCCAGTAGTATCCGTTCGAACACCATATATTTT | CASSIRSNTIYF | . | . | TRBJ1-3 | TRBV19
TGTGCCAGCGGGTCACTAGGGACAGGGTTCTCCTACGAGCAGTACTTC | CASGSLGTGFSYEQYF | TRBD1 | . | TRBJ2-7 | TRBV6-6
TGTGCCAGCAGCTTCACCCAGGGCGCGAGCGAGCAGTACTTC | CASSFTQGASEQYF | . | . | TRBJ2-7 | TRBV9
TGTGCCATCAGTAATGGTGACACCATATATTTT | CAISNGDTIYF | . | once | TRBJ1-3 | TRBV10-3
TGTGCCAGCAGCTCACCGGAACGCGGCTATGGCTACACCTTC | CASSSPERGYGYTF | . | . | TRBJ1-2 | TRBV11-2
TGTGCCAGCAGTGACTGTTCACCGGGACAGGGGGCCGAAGATACGCAGTATTTT | CASSDCSPGQGAEDTQYF | TRBD1 | . | TRBJ2-3 | TRBV6-4
TGTGCCAGCTCACCACTTTTTAGCGGGAGTTTTGGAGATACGCAGTATTTT | CASSPLFSGSFGDTQYF | TRBD2 | . | TRBJ2-3 | TRBV18
TGTGCCAGCAGCGTTTGGGACAGGGAAGGAAACACCATATATTTT | CASSVWDREGNTIYF | TRBD1 | . | TRBJ1-3 | TRBV9
TGTGCCAGCAGCCCTTCAGGGGAGACCCAGTACTTC | CASSPSGETQYF | . | . | TRBJ2-5 | TRBV6-5
TGTGCCAGCAGTTCGCACGGGGACAGTGAGCAGTTCTTC | CASSSHGDSEQFF | TRBD1 | . | TRBJ2-1 | TRBV6-6
TGCGCCAGCAGCCAGGGACAGCAAACGAGTAATTCACCCCTCCACTTT | CASSQGQQTSNSPLHF | TRBD1 | . | TRBJ1-6 | TRBV5-1
TGTGCCAGCAGCTTAGAGCTAGTGCGCACTGAAGCTTTCTTT | CASSLELVRTEAFF | . | . | TRBJ1-1 | TRBV7-9
TGTGCCAGCAGCCCAGGGTCGGGACAGGGGGCCAAAAACATTCAGTACTTC | CASSPGSGQGAKNIQYF | TRBD1 | . | TRBJ2-4 | TRBV7-6
TGTGCCAGTAGTTTGGGAGGTCTAGCGGGAACAGATACGCAGTATTTT | CASSLGGLAGTDTQYF | TRBD2 | . | TRBJ2-3 | TRBV19
TGCGCCAGCAGCTTAGCGGCCGCAGAGACCCAGTACTTC | CASSLAAAETQYF | . | . | TRBJ2-5 | TRBV4-1
TGTGCCAGCGCACACGGGATATCGACTGAAGCTTTCTTT | CASAHGISTEAFF | . | . | TRBJ1-1 | TRBV6-1
TGTGCCAGCACGTATCCAGGGGGCACCGGGGAGCTGTTTTTT | CASTYPGGTGELFF | TRBD1 | . | TRBJ2-2 | TRBV25-1
TGCGCCAGCAGCCAAGATGAGTTGCGGGGGGCCCGGGAGACCCAGTACTTC | CASSQDELRGARETQYF | TRBD2 | . | TRBJ2-5 | TRBV4-1
TGTGCCAGCAGTAGGTCCCAGGAGCAGTACTTC | CASSRSQEQYF | . | . | TRBJ2-7 | TRBV2
TGTGCCAGCAGCTTGGCGAAGGCGCCCGTGTACAATGAGCAGTTCTTC | CASSLAKAPVYNEQFF | . | . | TRBJ2-1 | TRBV5-4
TGTGCCTGGAGTCGCTGGGGGCCCTTGAAAACTCCCCCCTATGGCTACACCTTC | CAWSRWGPLKTPPYGYTF | . | . | TRBJ1-2 | TRBV30
TGTGCTAGCAGCCGGACTAGCGGGGATGGCGGGGAGCTGTTTTTT | CASSRTSGDGGELFF | TRBD2 | . | TRBJ2-2 | TRBV7-7
TGTGCCACCTCGGTGGGGGGCCCCTACAATGAGCAGTTCTTC | CATSVGGPYNEQFF | . | . | TRBJ2-1 | TRBV2
TGTGCCAGCAGTGAAGGGGTTAGCGGGAGGGCCTACGAGCAGTACTTC | CASSEGVSGRAYEQYF | TRBD2 | . | TRBJ2-7 | TRBV2